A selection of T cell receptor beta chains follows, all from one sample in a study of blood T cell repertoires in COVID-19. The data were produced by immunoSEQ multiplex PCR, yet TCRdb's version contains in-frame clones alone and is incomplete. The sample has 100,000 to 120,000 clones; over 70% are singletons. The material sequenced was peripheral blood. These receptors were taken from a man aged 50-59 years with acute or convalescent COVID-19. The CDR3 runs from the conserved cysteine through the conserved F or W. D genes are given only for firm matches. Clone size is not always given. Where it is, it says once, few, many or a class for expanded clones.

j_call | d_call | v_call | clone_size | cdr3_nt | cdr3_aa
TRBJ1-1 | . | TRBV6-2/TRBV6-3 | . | TGTGCCAGCAGTTGGTTCGGGGGGTCCACTGAAGCTTTCTTT | CASSWFGGSTEAFF
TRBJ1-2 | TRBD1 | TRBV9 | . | TGTGCCAGCAGCCCAGTGTCAGGGGGCAGCTATGGCTACACCTTC | CASSPVSGGSYGYTF
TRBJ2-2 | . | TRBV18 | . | TGTGCCAGCTCACCACCGGCAGGGCGGAACACCGGGGAGCTGTTTTTT | CASSPPAGRNTGELFF
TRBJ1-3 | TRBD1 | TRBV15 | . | TGTGCCACCAGCCAGACAGGGGCGGCAAACACCATATATTTT | CATSQTGAANTIYF
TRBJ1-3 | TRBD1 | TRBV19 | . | TGTGCCAGTGAACCAGACAGGGGGCCTGGAAACACCATATATTTT | CASEPDRGPGNTIYF
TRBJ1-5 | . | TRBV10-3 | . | TGTGCCATCAGTGAGAGGGGGGGGCCTAGCAATCAGCCCCAGCATTTT | CAISERGGPSNQPQHF
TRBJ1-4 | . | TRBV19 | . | TGTGCCAGTAACGGTGAAAAACTGTTTTTT | CASNGEKLFF
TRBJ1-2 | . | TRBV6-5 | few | TGTGCCAGCAGTTACAACAGCGGTCGGGGCTACACCTTC | CASSYNSGRGYTF
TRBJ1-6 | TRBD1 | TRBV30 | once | TGTGCCTGGGGACAGGGGGCGAGAGAATCACCCCTCCACTTT | CAWGQGARESPLHF
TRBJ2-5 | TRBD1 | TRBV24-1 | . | TGTGCCACCAGTGATCCACAGGGGGGACCACCAGAGACCCAGTACTTC | CATSDPQGGPPETQYF
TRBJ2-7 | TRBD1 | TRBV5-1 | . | TGCGCCAGCAGCTCGGGACAGGGGTTGAAGGCCTACGAGCAGTACTTC | CASSSGQGLKAYEQYF
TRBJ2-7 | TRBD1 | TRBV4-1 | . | TGCGCCAGCAGCCAAGAGGGGACAGGGCCCTACGAGCAGTACTTC | CASSQEGTGPYEQYF
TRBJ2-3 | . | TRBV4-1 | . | TGCGCCAGCAGCCAAGAAGAAGGCGGATCAAGCACAGATACGCAGTATTTT | CASSQEEGGSSTDTQYF
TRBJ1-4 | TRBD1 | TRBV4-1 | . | TGCGCCAGCAGCCACCCCCGGGACAGGGGTAGGGAAAAACTGTTTTTT | CASSHPRDRGREKLFF
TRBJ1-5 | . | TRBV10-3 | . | TGTGCCATCAGTACAGGGAATCAGCCCCAGCATTTT | CAISTGNQPQHF
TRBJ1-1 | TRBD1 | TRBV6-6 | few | TGTGCCAGCAGTTACCCTAACAGGGGGCCTGGTGAAGCTTTCTTT | CASSYPNRGPGEAFF
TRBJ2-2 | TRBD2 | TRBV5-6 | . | TGTGCCAGCAGCTTGGGACTAGCGGTTGTAACCGGGGAGCTGTTTTTT | CASSLGLAVVTGELFF
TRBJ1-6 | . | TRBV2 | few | TGTGCCAGCAGGGATGGAGGGACTAATTCACCCCTCCACTTT | CASRDGGTNSPLHF
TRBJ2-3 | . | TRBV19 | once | TGTGCCAGTACCAATACAGGGGGGGGAGATACGCAGTATTTT | CASTNTGGGDTQYF
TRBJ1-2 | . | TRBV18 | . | TGTGCCAGCTCACCACCCGGCAGGGCGTCGGGCAACTATGGCTACACCTTC | CASSPPGRASGNYGYTF
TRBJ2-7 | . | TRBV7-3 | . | TGTGCCCGGGGTAGGGCAGACCAATCCTACGAGCAGTACTTC | CARGRADQSYEQYF
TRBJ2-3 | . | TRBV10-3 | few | TGTGCCATCAGTGATGGGCAGGATACGCAGTATTTT | CAISDGQDTQYF
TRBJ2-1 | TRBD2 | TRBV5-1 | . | TGCGCCAGCAGCTTGGAACTAGCGGGGTTCAATGAGCAGTTCTTC | CASSLELAGFNEQFF
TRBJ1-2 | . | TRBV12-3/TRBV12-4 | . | TGTGCCAGCAGTTTAGGAGGTAGCTATGGCTACACCTTC | CASSLGGSYGYTF
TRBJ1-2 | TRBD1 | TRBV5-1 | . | TGCGCCAGCAGCCTTAATTACGGGACAGCTAACTATGGCTACACCTTC | CASSLNYGTANYGYTF
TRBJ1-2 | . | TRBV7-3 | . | TGTGCCAGCAGCTCCACCGACCCCAGGGAGGAAGGCTACACCTTC | CASSSTDPREEGYTF
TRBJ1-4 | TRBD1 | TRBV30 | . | TGTGCCTGGAGTGGAACGGGACAGGGGAGTGAAAAACTGTTTTTT | CAWSGTGQGSEKLFF